This T cell receptor (beta chain) was obtained from a study of blood T cell repertoires in COVID-19. Study details: Some COVID-19 samples were acute and others convalescent; all came from the United States, Italy and Spain. PBMCs, B-cell-depleted T cells, or T cells were the source of the cDNA or gDNA that made up the material.

The germline V and J ends were trimmed by 8 bases and 3 bases, with 11 bases remaining between them. CDR1 SNHLY and CDR2 FYNNEI come from the germline V gene. The CDR3 covers 13 residues. Original processing methods: Cell counts per sample came from amplifying reference gene primers. Measured with immunoSEQ multiplex PCR; TCRdb has only the in-frame clones, and not every one. V and J calls and clone size are copied from that table; D and trimming were computed from the DNA. Among around 50,000 clones listed, around four fifths were seen once. The chain links TRBV2 to TRBJ2-1, with no clear D. The receptor was derived from a human donor in a cohort sampled during active COVID-19. Sequencing was performed on peripheral blood. The CDR3 DNA reads as TGTGCCAGCGGAGTAACCCTCTACAATGAGCAGTTCTTC. Encoded protein: CASGVTLYNEQFF.